This T cell receptor beta chain was sequenced in a study of a mutant IDH1 vaccine in newly diagnosed glioma. Study at large: The study started vaccination 4-6 weeks after radiotherapy alone, or with temozolomide cycles. Held at week 35, visit V12 was the safety follow-up, and visit V13 followed at week 47.

Concerning this clone: Its antigen is still unknown.

The time point denotes: week 35, safety follow-up. The study gave 300 ug of mutant IDH1 20-mer peptide per vaccine dose, with topical imiquimod. Eight vaccinations went to patients in weeks 1, 3, 5, 7, 11, 15, 19, 23. Donor diagnoses consisted of new WHO grade 3 or 4 IDH1-mutant, ATRX-lost astrocytomas. TCRdb's table, derived via immunoSEQ multiplex PCR, lists solely in-frame clones and lacks some. The data contain approximately 50,000 clones, more than 60% of them singletons. Per germline, CDR1 SNHLY and CDR2 FYNNEI. The germline V and J ends were trimmed by 5 bases and 7 bases, with 18 bases remaining between them. The CDR3 covers 16 residues.

The sequence derives from a man aged 40-49 years with glioma. The chain couples TRBV2 to TRBJ1-6; D is unclear. The sequences come from PBMCs, collected from a glioma patient whose treatment included an IDH1 peptide vaccine. CDR3 protein: CASSPNGPPGNSPLHF. Here the CDR3 DNA reads TGTGCCAGCAGTCCCAACGGGCCCCCCGGCAATTCACCCCTCCACTTT.